A single T cell receptor (beta chain) is shown here with its context. Antigen: not known. V lost 5 bases and J lost 9; bases outside the gene matches: 8. The CDR3 runs to 15 residues. CDR1 and CDR2 (germline): SGHTA, FQGNSA. The method was immunoSEQ multiplex PCR; TCRdb's version includes in-frame clones alone and lacks a portion of them. The sample includes 2 million to 2.5 million clones, less than 95% of them seen just once. This specimen belongs to a study of shared clonotypes between healthy human individuals. Study-wide findings and caveats: The study generally estimated greater richness for naive than memory subsets. An effect of sequencing depth on clonotype sharing among donors was expected.

The donors, healthy adults who were HIV-negative, had experienced no recent acute infections or vaccinations. CD4+ cells yielded CD45RA+ naive and CD45RA-negative memory subsets. The receptor was derived from a man between 18 and 35 years old in good health. Some clones in this sample may be carry-over from other donors' samples. The chain has TRBV7-2 and TRBJ2-2, with 11 positions matching TRBD1. Sequencing used naive CD4+ T cells from PBMCs. As for subset: CD45RA+ positively selected. The DNA of the CDR3 is TGTGCCAGCAGCCGGACCCGGGACAGGGGGTGGGAGCTGTTTTTT. Protein: CASSRTRDRGWELFF.